This T cell receptor (beta chain) came from a study of blood T cell repertoires in COVID-19. On the study more broadly: The study drew acute and convalescent COVID-19 samples from the United States, Italy and Spain. In each case, the material was cDNA or gDNA derived from T cells, B-cell-depleted T cells, or PBMCs.

In germline, CDR1 is LNHNV, CDR2 YYDKDF (reference sequence). CDR3 length equals 14 residues. Trimming cost V 1 base and J 8 bases, with 14 bases left between them. Original processing notes: Reference gene primers were amplified, and this amplification served to estimate nucleated cell counts. Assay: immunoSEQ multiplex PCR; the TCRdb copy retains only in-frame clones and omits some. That table furnishes V, J and clone size, whereas the DNA furnished D and trimming. Here the sample spans around 70,000 clones, 82% being singletons. J is TRBJ1-2 and V is TRBV15; D is uncertain. Sequenced input: peripheral blood. The sequence came from a man aged 55 to 70 with acute or convalescent COVID-19. The CDR3 DNA reads as TGTGCCACCAGCAGAGTGGCGGCAGAAGTAGGCTACACCTTC. Amino acids: CATSRVAAEVGYTF.